This is a list of T cell receptor beta chains from one sample in a study of T cell changes during pregnancy in multiple sclerosis. Repertoires were generated with immunoSEQ multiplex PCR, while TCRdb's copy carries only in-frame clones and drops some. The sample holds around 71,000 clones, more than 90% seen once. The starting material was peripheral blood, obtained in the third trimester of pregnancy. Receptor source: a female donor with multiple sclerosis, enrolled in a pregnancy study. Both conserved end residues are trimmed from each CDR3. Size tells how often a clone was seen (once, few, many) or the class of an expanded clone, and some rows leave it out.

>-|TRBJ1-2|TRBV27
ASSFVRGGRDGYT
>-|TRBJ2-4|TRBV10-1
ASSESGGNIQY
>-|TRBJ2-7|TRBV5-4
ASSPDPQGLGLYEQY
>-|TRBJ1-2|TRBV2
ASRGQANWGYT
>-|TRBJ1-5|TRBV5-5
ASSPISRQGAGKPQH
>-|TRBJ2-1|TRBV23-1
ASSQSEASGSFVNEQF
>-|TRBJ1-2|TRBV2
ASSGGTGSNYGYT
>once|TRBJ2-1|TRBV9
ASSVSMSGIYNEQF
>-|TRBJ1-1|TRBV10-3
AISGTGTAGAEAF
>once|TRBJ2-1|TRBV6-5
ASSKPGTPYNEQF
>-|TRBJ1-1|TRBV7-3
ASSLTGGPNTEAF
>-|TRBJ1-3|TRBV25-1
ASRDAGLGSAGNTIY
>once|TRBJ1-3|TRBV2
ASGDDRGGSGNTIY
>-|TRBJ1-5|TRBV2
ASSDTLGHQPQH
>-|TRBJ2-3|TRBV2
ASSGGTESWDTQY
>-|TRBJ2-7|TRBV28
ASSLGGEQY
>-|TRBJ2-4|TRBV15
ATSRARQGAPY
>-|TRBJ2-1|TRBV10-1
ASSALLAYNEQF
>-|TRBJ2-7|TRBV6-5
ASSYLAGREQY
>-|TRBJ1-3|TRBV27
ASSLRPPGQGAGNTIY
>-|TRBJ2-5|TRBV18
ASSPEAGEQY
>-|TRBJ2-5|TRBV19
ASMGAKETQY
>-|TRBJ1-5|TRBV5-6
ASSLGGGNYQPQH
>-|TRBJ2-7|TRBV11-2
ASSLYGLGGSDEQY
>-|TRBJ1-5|TRBV18
ASSTQGAWQPQH
>-|TRBJ1-4|TRBV28
ASSSPLGRGNEKLF
>once|TRBJ2-7|TRBV11-2
ASSPGGTGVREQY